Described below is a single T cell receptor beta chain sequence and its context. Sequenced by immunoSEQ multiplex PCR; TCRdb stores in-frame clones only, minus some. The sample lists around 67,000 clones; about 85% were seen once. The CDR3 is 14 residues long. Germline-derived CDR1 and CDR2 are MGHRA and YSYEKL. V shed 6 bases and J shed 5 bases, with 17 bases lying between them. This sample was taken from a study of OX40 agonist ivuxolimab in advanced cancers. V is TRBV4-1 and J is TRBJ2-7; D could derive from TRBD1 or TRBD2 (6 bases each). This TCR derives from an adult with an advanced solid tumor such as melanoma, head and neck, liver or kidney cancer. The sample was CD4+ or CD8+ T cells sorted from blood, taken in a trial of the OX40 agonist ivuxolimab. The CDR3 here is CASRETIGGHEQYF. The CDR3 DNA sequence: TGCGCCAGCAGAGAAACTATCGGGGGCCACGAGCAGTACTTC.